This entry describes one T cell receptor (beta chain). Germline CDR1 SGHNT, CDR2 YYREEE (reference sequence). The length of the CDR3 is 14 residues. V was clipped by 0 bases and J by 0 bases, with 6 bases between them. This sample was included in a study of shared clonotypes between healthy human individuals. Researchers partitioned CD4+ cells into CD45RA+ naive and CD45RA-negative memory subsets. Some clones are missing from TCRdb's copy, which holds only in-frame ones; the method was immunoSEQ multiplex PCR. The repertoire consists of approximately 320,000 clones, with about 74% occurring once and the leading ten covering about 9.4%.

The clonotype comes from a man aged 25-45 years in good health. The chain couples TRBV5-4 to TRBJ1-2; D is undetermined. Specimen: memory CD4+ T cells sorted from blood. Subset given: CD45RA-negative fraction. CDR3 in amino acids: CASSLDVANYGYTF. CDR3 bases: TGTGCCAGCAGCTTGGACGTCGCTAACTATGGCTACACCTTC. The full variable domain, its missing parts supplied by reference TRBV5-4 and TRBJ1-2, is ETGVTQSPTHLIKTRGQQVTLRCSSQSGHNTVSWYQQALGQGPQFIFQYYREEENGRGNFPPRFSGLQFPNYSSELNVNALELDDSALYLCASSLDVANYGYTFGSGTRLTVV.